Here is one TCR beta chain with its context. The target antigen is unknown. Germline CDR1 is SGHRS and CDR2 is YFSETQ. V was clipped by 3 bases and J by 5 bases, with 15 bases between them. The CDR3 is 15 amino acids. This specimen comes from a study of cytomegalovirus exposure and HLA in healthy donors. In the study overall: There were 350 to 400 genotyped donors. Of these, roughly 80% fell in the genetic ancestry cluster associated with self-reported Caucasian donors.

Whole-study findings and limits: What was likely a sequencing artifact was a cluster of highly shared sequence variants. Another analysis was done later, and it associated around 15,000 TCR beta sequences with HLA alleles at 0.05 false discovery rate.

Primers: 60 Vbeta forward and 13 Jbeta reverse. Measured with immunoSEQ multiplex PCR; TCRdb has only the in-frame clones, and not every one. The table lists roughly 130,000 clones, 70% to 85% of them singletons. The TCR comes from a man aged 40-49 years in good health and CMV-seronegative. V is TRBV5-1 and J is TRBJ1-5; D gene uncertain. The sample consisted of PBMCs. For the CDR3, the DNA is TGCGCCAGCAGCTCCGACGGTACTATCTATCAGCCCCAGCATTTT. Translation: CASSSDGTIYQPQHF.